The present T cell receptor beta chain was sequenced within a study of beta chain features in type 1 diabetes. Findings and caveats of the study: Among patients, naive, central memory and Treg TCRB repertoires appeared more similar than among healthy donors.

The junction had 6 bases not matched to a gene; V was cut back by 0 bases and J by 3 bases. Per germline, CDR1 LNHNV and CDR2 YYDKDF (reference sequence). The CDR3 consists of 17 residues. Expressed TCRB transcripts were sequenced, since all the RNA that had been isolated was reverse transcribed. Method: immunoSEQ multiplex PCR; TCRdb's copy keeps in-frame clones and lacks some. The table includes under 300,000 clones, 7.5% to 9.5% detected once. This clone was recorded a few times. Its specificity is unknown. Material for sequencing was central memory CD4+ T cells from blood. V is TRBV15 and J is TRBJ1-5; TRBD1 matches at 9 bases. The source of this sequence is a woman aged 18-29 years in good health. The CDR3 coding sequence is TGTGCCACCAGCAGAGATCGGTGGGACAGGGACAATCAGCCCCAGCATTTT. It translates to CATSRDRWDRDNQPQHF.